The clone carrying this T cell receptor (beta chain) is large within its sample. The target antigen is unknown. This sample was included in a study of coeliac disease. Study outcomes and limitations: Lower clonality than controls marked TRB and TRG repertoires from active celiac intraepithelial and lamina propria samples.

Germline V gene lookup returns CDR1 SEHNR and CDR2 FQNEAQ (reference sequence). The CDR3 covers 13 residues. V was cut by 1 base and J by 8 bases, with 11 bases left in between. Clones were read by immunoSEQ multiplex PCR, and TCRdb kept only the in-frame ones, dropping some. Of approximately 1,400 clones listed, 64% were seen once; the top ten hold about 30%. This chain connects TRBV7-9 to TRBJ1-2; no definite D call. The source of this sequence is a woman between 45 and 60 years old with celiac disease on a gluten-free diet. The specimen was intraepithelial lymphocytes from the gut. Here the CDR3 reads CASSLGGAGGYTF. As DNA, the CDR3 is TGTGCCAGCAGCTTAGGAGGAGCGGGGGGCTACACCTTC.